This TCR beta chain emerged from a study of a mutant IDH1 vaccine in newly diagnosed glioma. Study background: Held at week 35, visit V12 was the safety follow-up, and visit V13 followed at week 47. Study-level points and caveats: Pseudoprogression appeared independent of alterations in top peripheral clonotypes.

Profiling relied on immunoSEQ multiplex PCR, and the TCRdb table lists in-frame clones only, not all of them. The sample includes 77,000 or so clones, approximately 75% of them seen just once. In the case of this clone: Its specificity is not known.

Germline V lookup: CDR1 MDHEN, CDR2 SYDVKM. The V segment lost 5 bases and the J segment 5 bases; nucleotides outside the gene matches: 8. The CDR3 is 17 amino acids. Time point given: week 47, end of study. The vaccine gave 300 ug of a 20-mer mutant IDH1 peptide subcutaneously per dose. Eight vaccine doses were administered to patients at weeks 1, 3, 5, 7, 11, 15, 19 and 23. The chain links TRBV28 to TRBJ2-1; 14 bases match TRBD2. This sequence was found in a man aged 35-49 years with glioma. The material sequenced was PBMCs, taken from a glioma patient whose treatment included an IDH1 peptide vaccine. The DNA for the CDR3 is TGTGCCAGCAGTCCCCAGATGGGACTAGCGGGGGACAATGAGCAGTTCTTC. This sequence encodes CASSPQMGLAGDNEQFF.